This T cell receptor beta chain was found in a study of response to subunit inactivated influenza vaccine. The study's findings and limits: After each seasonal influenza vaccination, few new T cells are recruited, the authors suggested.

The germline V gene encodes CDR1 SGHRS and CDR2 YFSETQ. V was pared by 7 bases and J by 2 bases, with 13 bases between. CDR3 length: 13 amino acids. This clonotype was seen ten or more times. Its cognate antigen is unknown. TCRdb redid the calling of the RT-PCR reads with MiXCR, one entry per CDR3 protein. The sample gives about 520,000 distinct CDR3 sequences, approximately 7.3% of which show up once; 10% to 15% is in the top ten. This sequence originates from a man aged 50 to 75 who received an inactivated influenza vaccine. The sequenced sample was PBMCs from blood, obtained less than 25 months after vaccination. The chain uses TRBV5-1 and TRBJ2-7; a possible D gene is TRBD2 (5 bases). CDR3 nucleotides: TGCGCCAGCCGCAGGACGGGAACCTACGAGCAGTACTTC. It translates to CASRRTGTYEQYF.